This T cell receptor beta chain was documented in a study of shared clonotypes between healthy human individuals. For the study at large: Each donor contributed plates that comprised three CD4 naive, three CD4 memory, two CD8 naive and one CD8 memory. Findings of the study overall: Sharing of clonotypes among donors was expected to vary with sequencing depth. Having only a few donors restricted how much genetic and exposure-history diversity was captured.

The input for sorted-subset replicate PCRs was around 200 ng DNA, around 27,000 T cell genomes. Assay: immunoSEQ multiplex PCR; the TCRdb copy retains only in-frame clones and omits some. The top ten hold more than 0.95% of the sample, which has over 2 million clones, about 95% seen once. Cells designated naive CD8 were CD45RO-negative and were positively selected for CCR7, with terminally differentiated effector memory CD45RA+ cells excluded. The CDR3 extends over 15 amino acids. CDR1 MGHRA and CDR2 YSYEKL come from the germline V gene. A note on this clone: Its specificity is not known. One junction end does not reproduce the germline sequence, and a read error may be involved.

The chain has TRBV4-1 and TRBJ1-1, with 12 bases matching TRBD1. Sequencing was done on a sample of naive CD8+ T cells sorted from blood. The TCR originated in a man aged 18 to 30 in good health. CDR3 residues: CASTQGRDRGPEAFF. The CDR3 DNA reads as TGCGCCAGCACCCAAGGCCGGGACAGGGGGCCTGAAGCTTTCTTT.